The clone carrying this T cell receptor beta chain was seen more than once but under ten times. Its antigen remains unidentified. This sample was taken from a study of T cells after yellow fever vaccination. In making TCR cDNA, 5'RACE template switching added a universal primer site and UMIs to it. Using its own MiXCR run on the 5' RACE reads, TCRdb lists one record per CDR3 protein. The table lists 250,000 to 300,000 distinct CDR3 sequences, 5.2% of them singletons. General observations from the study: Post-booster samples contained most primary-vaccination clones (about 96% CD4, approximately 88% CD8).

Germline V gene data show CDR1 as WNHNN and CDR2 as SYGVQD (reference sequence). J gave up 10 bases and V 0 bases, and 0 bases lay outside the gene matches. CDR3 size: 12 residues. The chain employs TRBV10-1 and TRBJ1-1; TRBD1 matches at 9 bases. This specimen consisted of CD4+ T cells sorted from PBMCs, obtained on the day of the yellow fever booster vaccination. The TCR originated in a young man who received the YFV17D yellow fever vaccine. The CDR3 loop reads CASSESDRGAFF. CDR3 coding DNA: TGCGCCAGCAGTGAGTCGGACAGGGGAGCTTTCTTT.